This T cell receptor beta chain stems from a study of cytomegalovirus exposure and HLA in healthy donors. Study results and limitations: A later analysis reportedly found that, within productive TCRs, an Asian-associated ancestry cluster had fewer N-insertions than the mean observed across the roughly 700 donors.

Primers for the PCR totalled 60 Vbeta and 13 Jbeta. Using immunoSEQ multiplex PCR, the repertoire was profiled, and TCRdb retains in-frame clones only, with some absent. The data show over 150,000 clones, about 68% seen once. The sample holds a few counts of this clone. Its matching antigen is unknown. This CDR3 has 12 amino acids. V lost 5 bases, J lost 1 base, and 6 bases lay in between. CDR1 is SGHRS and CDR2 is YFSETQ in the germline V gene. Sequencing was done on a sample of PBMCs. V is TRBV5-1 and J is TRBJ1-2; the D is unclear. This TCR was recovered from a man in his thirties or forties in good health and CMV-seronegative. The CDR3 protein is CASRSDNYGYTF. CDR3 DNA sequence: TGCGCCAGCAGGAGTGATAACTATGGCTACACCTTC.